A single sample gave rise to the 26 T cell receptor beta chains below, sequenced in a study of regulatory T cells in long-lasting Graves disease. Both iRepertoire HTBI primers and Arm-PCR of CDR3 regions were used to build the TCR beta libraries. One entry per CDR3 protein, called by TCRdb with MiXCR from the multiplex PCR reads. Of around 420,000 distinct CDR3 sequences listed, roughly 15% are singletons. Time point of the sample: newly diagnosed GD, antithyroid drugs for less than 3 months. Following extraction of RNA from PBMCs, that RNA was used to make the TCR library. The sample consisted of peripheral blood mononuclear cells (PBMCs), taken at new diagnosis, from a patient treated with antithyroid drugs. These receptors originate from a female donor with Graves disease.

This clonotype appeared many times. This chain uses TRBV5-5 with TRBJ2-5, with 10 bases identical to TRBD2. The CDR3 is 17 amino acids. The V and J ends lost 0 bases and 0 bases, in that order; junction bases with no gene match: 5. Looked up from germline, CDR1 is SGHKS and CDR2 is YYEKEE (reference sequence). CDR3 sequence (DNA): TGTGCCAGCAGCTTGGCGCTAGCGGGAGCTTACCAAGAGACCCAGTACTTC. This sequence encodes CASSLALAGAYQETQYF.

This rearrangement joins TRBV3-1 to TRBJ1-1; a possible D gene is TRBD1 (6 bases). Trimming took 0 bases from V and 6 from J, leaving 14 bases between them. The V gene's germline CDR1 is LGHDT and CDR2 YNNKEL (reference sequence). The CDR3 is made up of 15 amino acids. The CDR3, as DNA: TGTGCCAGCAGCCAAGAAGGCCAGGGGAGTCCTGAAGCTTTCTTT. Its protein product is CASSQEGQGSPEAFF. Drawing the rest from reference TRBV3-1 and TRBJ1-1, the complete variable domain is DTAVSQTPKYLVTQMGNDKSIKCEQNLGHDTMYWYKQDSKKFLKIMFSYNNKELIINETVPNRFSPKSPDKAHLNLHINSLELGDSAVYFCASSQEGQGSPEAFFGQGTRLTVV.

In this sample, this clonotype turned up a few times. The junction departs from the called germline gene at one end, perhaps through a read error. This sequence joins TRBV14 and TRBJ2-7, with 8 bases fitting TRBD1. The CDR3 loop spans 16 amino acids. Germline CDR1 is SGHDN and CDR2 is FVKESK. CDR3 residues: CASSQGDRGPPYGQYF. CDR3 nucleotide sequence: TGTGCCAGCAGCCAAGGAGACAGGGGCCCACCCTACGGGCAGTACTTC.

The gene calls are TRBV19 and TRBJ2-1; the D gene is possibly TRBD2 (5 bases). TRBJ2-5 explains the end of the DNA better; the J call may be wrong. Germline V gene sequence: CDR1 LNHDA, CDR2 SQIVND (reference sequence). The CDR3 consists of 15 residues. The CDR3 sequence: CASSPVGDWGETQYF. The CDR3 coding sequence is TGTGCCAGTAGTCCAGTCGGGGATTGGGGAGAGACCCAGTACTTC.

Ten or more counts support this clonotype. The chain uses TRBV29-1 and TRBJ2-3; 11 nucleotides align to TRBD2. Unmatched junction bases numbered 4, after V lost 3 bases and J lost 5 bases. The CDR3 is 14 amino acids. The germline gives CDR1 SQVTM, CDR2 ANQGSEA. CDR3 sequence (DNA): TGCAGCGTTGAGGTAGCGGGGGGGGTAGATACGCAGTATTTT. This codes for CSVEVAGGVDTQYF.

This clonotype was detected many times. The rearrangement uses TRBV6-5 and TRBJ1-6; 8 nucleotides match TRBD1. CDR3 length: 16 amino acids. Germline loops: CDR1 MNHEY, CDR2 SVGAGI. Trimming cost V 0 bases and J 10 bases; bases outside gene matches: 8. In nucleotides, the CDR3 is TGTGCCAGCAGTTACTCCGCAGGGGGCCTAGGGTCACCCCTCCACTTT. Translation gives CASSYSAGGLGSPLHF.

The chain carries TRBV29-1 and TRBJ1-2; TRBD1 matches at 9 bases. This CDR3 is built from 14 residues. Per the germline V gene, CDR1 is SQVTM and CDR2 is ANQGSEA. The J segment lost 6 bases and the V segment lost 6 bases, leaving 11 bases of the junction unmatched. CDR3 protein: CSVGPGTGSHGYTF. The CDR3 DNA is TGCAGCGTCGGACCCGGGACAGGGTCCCATGGCTACACCTTC.

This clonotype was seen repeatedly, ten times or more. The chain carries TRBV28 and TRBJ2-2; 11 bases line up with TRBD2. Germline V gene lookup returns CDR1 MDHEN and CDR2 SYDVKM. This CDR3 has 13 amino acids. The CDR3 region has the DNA TGTGCGGGGACTAGCGGGAACACCGGGGAGCTGTTTTTT. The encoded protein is CAGTSGNTGELFF.

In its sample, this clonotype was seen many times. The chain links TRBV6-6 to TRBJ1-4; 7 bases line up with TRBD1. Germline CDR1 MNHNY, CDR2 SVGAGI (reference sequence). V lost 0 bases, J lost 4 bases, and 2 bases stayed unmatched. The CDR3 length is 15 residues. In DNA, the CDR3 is TGTGCCAGCAGTTACTCGGGACAGATTAATGAAAAACTGTTTTTT. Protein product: CASSYSGQINEKLFF.

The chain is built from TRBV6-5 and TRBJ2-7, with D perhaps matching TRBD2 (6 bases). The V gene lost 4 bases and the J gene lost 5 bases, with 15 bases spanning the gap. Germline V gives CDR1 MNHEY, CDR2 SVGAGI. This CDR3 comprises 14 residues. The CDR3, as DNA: TGTGCCAGCAGTTTTAAGGGGAGGAGCGACGAGCAGTACTTC. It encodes CASSFKGRSDEQYF.

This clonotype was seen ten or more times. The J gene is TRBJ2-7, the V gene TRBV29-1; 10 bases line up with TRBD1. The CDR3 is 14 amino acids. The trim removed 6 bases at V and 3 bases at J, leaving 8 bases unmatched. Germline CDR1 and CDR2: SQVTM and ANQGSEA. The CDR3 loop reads CSVSERTGGYEQYF. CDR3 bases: TGCAGCGTCTCCGAACGGACAGGGGGCTACGAGCAGTACTTC.

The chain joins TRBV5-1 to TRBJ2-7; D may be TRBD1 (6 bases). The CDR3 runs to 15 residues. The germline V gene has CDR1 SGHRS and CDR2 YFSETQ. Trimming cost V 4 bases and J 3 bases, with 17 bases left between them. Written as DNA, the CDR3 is TGCGCCAGCAGCCTGGGGGCCACATATTACTACGAGCAGTACTTC. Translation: CASSLGATYYYEQYF.

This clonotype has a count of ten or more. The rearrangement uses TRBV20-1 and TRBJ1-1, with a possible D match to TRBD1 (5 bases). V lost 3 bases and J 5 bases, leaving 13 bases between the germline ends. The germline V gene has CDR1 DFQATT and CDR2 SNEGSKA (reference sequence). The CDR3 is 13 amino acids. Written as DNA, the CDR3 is TGCAGTGCTAGTGGTCAGGGAAGAACTGAAGCTTTCTTT. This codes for CSASGQGRTEAFF.

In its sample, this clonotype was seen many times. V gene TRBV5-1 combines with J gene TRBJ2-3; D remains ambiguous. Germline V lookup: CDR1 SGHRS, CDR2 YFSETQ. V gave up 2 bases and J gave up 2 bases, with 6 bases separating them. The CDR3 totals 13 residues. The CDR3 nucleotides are TGCGCCAGCAGCTTCGAATCCACAGATACGCAGTATTTT. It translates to CASSFESTDTQYF.

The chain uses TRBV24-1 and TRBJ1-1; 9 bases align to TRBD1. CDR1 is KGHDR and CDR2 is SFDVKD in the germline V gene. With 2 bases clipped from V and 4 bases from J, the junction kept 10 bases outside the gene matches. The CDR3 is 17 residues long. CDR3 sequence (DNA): TGTGCCACCAGTGATTCGGGTTACAGGGGGCGCGGCACTGAAGCTTTCTTT. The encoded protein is CATSDSGYRGRGTEAFF.

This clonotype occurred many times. CDR3 DNA: TGTGCCAGCAGCGTCGGCGGGGATCAGCCCCAGCATTTT. This translates into CASSVGGDQPQHF. The gene calls are TRBV7-3 and TRBJ1-5; no firm D call. The CDR3 extends over 13 amino acids. CDR1 and CDR2 (germline): SGHTA, FQGTGA. V was cut by 5 bases and J by 5 bases, with 10 bases left in between.

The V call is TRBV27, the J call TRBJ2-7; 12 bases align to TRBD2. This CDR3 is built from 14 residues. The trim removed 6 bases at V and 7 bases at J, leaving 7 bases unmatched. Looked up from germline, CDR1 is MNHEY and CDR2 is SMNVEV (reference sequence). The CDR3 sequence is CASSQTSGRNEQYF. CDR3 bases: TGTGCCAGCAGCCAGACTAGCGGGAGAAATGAGCAGTACTTC.

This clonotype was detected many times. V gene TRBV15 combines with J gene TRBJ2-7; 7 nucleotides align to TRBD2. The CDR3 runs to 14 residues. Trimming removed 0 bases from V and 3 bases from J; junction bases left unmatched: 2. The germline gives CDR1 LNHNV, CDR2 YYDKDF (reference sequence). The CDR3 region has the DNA TGTGCCACCAGCAGAGAGGGCGGGGGCTACGAGCAGTACTTC. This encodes CATSREGGGYEQYF. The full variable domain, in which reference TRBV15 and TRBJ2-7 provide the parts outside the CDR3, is DAMVIQNPRYQVTQFGKPVTLSCSQTLNHNVMYWYQQKSSQAPKLLFHYYDKDFNNEADTPDNFQSRRPNTSFCFLDIRSPGLGDTAMYLCATSREGGGYEQYFGPGTRLTVT.

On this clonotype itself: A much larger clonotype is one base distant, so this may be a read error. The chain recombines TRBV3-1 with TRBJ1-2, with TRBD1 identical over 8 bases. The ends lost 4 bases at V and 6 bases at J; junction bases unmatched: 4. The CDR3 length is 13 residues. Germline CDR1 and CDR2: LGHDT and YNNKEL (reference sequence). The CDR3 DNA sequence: TGTGCCAGCAGCCGACAGGGGAACAATGGCTACACCTTC. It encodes CASSRQGNNGYTF.

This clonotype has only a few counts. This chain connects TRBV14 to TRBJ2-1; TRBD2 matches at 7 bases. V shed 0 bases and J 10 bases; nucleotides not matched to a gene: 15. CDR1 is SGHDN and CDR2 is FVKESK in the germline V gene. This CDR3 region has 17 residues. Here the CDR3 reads CASSQDWGTIMSVEQFF. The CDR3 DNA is TGTGCCAGCAGCCAAGATTGGGGGACTATAATGTCCGTCGAGCAGTTCTTC.

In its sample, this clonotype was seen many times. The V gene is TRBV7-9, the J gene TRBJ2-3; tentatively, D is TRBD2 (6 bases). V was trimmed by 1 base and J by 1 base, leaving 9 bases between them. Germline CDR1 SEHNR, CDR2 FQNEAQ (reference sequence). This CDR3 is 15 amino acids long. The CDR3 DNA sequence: TGTGCCAGCAGCTTAGGGGCTAGCGGCACAGATACGCAGTATTTT. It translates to CASSLGASGTDTQYF.

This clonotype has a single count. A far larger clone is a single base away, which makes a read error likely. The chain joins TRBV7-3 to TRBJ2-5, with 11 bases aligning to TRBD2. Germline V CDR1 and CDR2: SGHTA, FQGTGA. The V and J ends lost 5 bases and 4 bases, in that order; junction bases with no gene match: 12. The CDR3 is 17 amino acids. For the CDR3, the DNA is TGTGCCAGCAGCACCCTGACTAGCGGGGTGGTGGGAGAGACCCAGTACTTC. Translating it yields CASSTLTSGVVGETQYF. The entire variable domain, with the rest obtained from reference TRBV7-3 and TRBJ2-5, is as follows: GAGVSQTPSNKVTEKGKYVELRCDPISGHTALYWYRQSLGQGPEFLIYFQGTGAADDSGLPNDRFFAVRPEGSVSTLKIQRTERGDSAVYLCASSTLTSGVVGETQYFGPGTRLLVL.

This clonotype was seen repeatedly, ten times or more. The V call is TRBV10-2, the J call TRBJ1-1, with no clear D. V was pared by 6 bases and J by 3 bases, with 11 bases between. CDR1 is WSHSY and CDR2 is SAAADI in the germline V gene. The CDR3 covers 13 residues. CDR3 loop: CASRTNRDTEAFF. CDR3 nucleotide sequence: TGCGCCAGCAGGACTAATAGAGACACTGAAGCTTTCTTT.

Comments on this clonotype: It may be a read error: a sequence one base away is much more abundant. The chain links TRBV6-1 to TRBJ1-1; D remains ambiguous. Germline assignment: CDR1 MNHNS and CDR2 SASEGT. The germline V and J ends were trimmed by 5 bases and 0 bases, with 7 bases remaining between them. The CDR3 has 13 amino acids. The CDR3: CASSLPMNTEAFF. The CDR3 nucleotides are TGTGCCAGCAGTCTGCCCATGAACACTGAAGCTTTCTTT.

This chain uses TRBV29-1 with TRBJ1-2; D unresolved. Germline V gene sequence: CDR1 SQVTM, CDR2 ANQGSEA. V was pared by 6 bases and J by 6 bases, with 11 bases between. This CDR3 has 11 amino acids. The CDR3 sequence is CSVGGQNGYTF. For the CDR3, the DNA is TGCAGCGTGGGAGGGCAGAATGGCTACACCTTC.

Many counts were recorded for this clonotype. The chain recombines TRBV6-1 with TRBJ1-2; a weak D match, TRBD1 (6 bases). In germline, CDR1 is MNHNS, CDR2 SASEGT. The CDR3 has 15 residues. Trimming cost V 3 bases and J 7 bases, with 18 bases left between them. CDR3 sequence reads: CASSDTRTGGGGYTF. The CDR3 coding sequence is TGTGCCAGCAGTGACACCCGAACGGGGGGCGGTGGCTACACCTTC.